The next 21 T cell receptor beta chains were all read from a single sample in a study of CD8 T cells in ankylosing spondylitis. Overall study findings and caveats: There was a TCR beta motif, made of several highly homologous variants, that appeared characteristic of ankylosing spondylitis blood.

TCRdb recomputed calls from the 5' RACE reads with MiXCR, one row per CDR3 protein. The sample consists of about 800,000 distinct CDR3 sequences, 10% to 15% of them appearing once. Their antigen targets remain unknown. Source material: blood, either unsorted or a sorted T cell fraction (not recorded which). All receptors come from a male donor with ankylosing spondylitis.

The chain couples TRBV16 to TRBJ2-3, with D unresolved. The germline gives CDR1 KGHSY, CDR2 FQNENV. The CDR3 has 13 amino acids. The ends were cut back, 5 bases at V and 3 bases at J, with 9 bases in the middle. The DNA of the CDR3 is TGTGCCAGCAGCTCACCTTTAACAGATACGCAGTATTTT. This codes for CASSSPLTDTQYF.

The rearrangement joins TRBV3-1 to TRBJ2-3; tentative D call: TRBD1 (5 bases). Germline CDR1 and CDR2: LGHDT and YNNKEL (reference sequence). V lost 4 bases, J lost 2 bases, and 13 bases lay in between. CDR3 length: 15 amino acids. In DNA form, the CDR3 reads TGTGCCAGCAGCCCAAAGGGGAAGACCACAGATACGCAGTATTTT. Its translation: CASSPKGKTTDTQYF.

This clonotype was seen many times. V usage is TRBV29-1 and J usage is TRBJ1-1, with 8 bases that match TRBD1. This CDR3 has 15 residues. The V gene's germline CDR1 is SQVTM and CDR2 ANQGSEA. With V trimmed by 6 bases and J by 5 bases, 14 bases remained unmatched. CDR3 sequence (DNA): TGCAGCGTCACCGGTACCAGGGGGCGGCAAACTGAAGCTTTCTTT. This encodes CSVTGTRGRQTEAFF.

This chain connects TRBV12-3 or TRBV12-4 to TRBJ2-1, with 14 bases aligning to TRBD2. The CDR3 length is 17 residues. V dropped 8 bases and J dropped 5; count of bases not matched to a gene: 11. In DNA, the CDR3 is TGTGCCAGCGATGGGACTAGCGGGAGCGAAAACAACAATGAGCAGTTCTTC. Amino acid sequence: CASDGTSGSENNNEQFF.

In this sample, this clonotype turned up many times. The J gene is TRBJ1-5, the V gene TRBV10-3; unclear D gene. CDR3 size: 14 residues. Germline loops: CDR1 ENHRY, CDR2 SYGVKD. V lost 4 bases, J lost 5 bases, and 12 bases lay in between. The CDR3 loop is CAISVEGEYQPQHF. As DNA, the CDR3 is TGTGCCATCAGTGTTGAGGGTGAATATCAGCCCCAGCATTTT.

This clonotype occurred a few times. The chain carries TRBV7-2 and TRBJ1-2; perhaps TRBD1 as D (6 bases). CDR1 and CDR2 (germline): SGHTA, FQGNSA. This CDR3 region has 14 residues. The ends were cut back, 5 bases at V and 4 bases at J, with 14 bases in the middle. The CDR3 nucleotides read TGTGCCAGCAGCGCGCAGGGGATCAGCTATGGCTACACCTTC. Its translation is CASSAQGISYGYTF.

This clonotype was found many times. This chain links TRBV4-3 with TRBJ2-7; D gene unclear. Germline values: CDR1 LGHNA, CDR2 YSLEER. The V gene lost 0 bases and the J gene lost 4 bases, with 13 bases spanning the gap. This CDR3 spans 15 amino acids. CDR3 region: CASSQEFLSSYEQYF. CDR3 sequence (DNA): TGCGCCAGCAGCCAAGAGTTCCTTTCCTCTTACGAGCAGTACTTC.

The CDR3 DNA reads as TGTGCCACCAGAGGGGTACAGGGGGATAGCAATCAGCCCCAGCATTTT. It translates to CATRGVQGDSNQPQHF. The chain couples TRBV10-3 to TRBJ1-5; TRBD1 matches at 8 bases. The ends lost 10 bases at V and 0 bases at J; junction bases unmatched: 11. The CDR3 consists of 16 residues. Germline V gene data show CDR1 as ENHRY and CDR2 as SYGVKD.

V is TRBV6-1 and J is TRBJ2-3; the D call may be TRBD1 or TRBD2 (6 bases each). The germline V and J ends were trimmed by 7 bases and 11 bases, with 19 bases remaining between them. Germline loops: CDR1 MNHNS, CDR2 SASEGT. This CDR3 contains 13 residues. The CDR3 bases are TGTGCCAGCACCATACCGGGGGCGGGTAAGCAGTATTTT. Its protein is CASTIPGAGKQYF.

The chain has TRBV5-1 and TRBJ1-1; no definite D call. CDR1 and CDR2 from the germline V gene are SGHRS and YFSETQ. V was pared by 1 base and J by 5 bases, with 18 bases between. The CDR3 length is 16 residues. The CDR3, as DNA: TGCGCCAGCAGCTTGACAGTGGGAAACCTGGGGACTGAAGCTTTCTTT. Translation: CASSLTVGNLGTEAFF.

This clonotype was seen ten or more times. The J gene is TRBJ1-2, the V gene TRBV7-9; D remains ambiguous. Germline CDR1 SEHNR, CDR2 FQNEAQ (reference sequence). The CDR3 has 15 amino acids. The ends were cut back, 5 bases at V and 6 bases at J, with 19 bases in the middle. This chain's CDR3 is CASSRPIPGRDGYTF. Here the CDR3 DNA reads TGTGCCAGCAGCCGACCGATCCCTGGAAGGGATGGCTACACCTTC.

Ten or more counts support this clonotype. The rearrangement uses TRBV5-1 and TRBJ2-1; D is uncertain. The V gene lost 4 bases and the J gene lost 8 bases, with 16 bases spanning the gap. Germline loops: CDR1 SGHRS, CDR2 YFSETQ. CDR3 length: 14 amino acids. The CDR3 DNA follows: TGCGCCAGCAGCCCAAGGGCAGGCATCGATGAGCAGTTCTTC. Protein product: CASSPRAGIDEQFF.

The chain combines TRBV20-1 with TRBJ2-7; the D is unclear. V dropped 5 bases and J dropped 4 bases, with 12 bases sitting between them. This CDR3 spans 12 amino acids. The germline gives CDR1 DFQATT, CDR2 SNEGSKA (reference sequence). CDR3 DNA sequence: TGCAGTGCTGCGGCGGATTCTTACGAGCAGTACTTC. Its translation is CSAAADSYEQYF.

Ten or more counts support this clonotype. The chain employs TRBV7-9 and TRBJ2-2; no clear D gene. The CDR3 covers 13 residues. The V end was cut by 1 base, the J end by 6 bases, with 6 bases between. CDR1 is SEHNR and CDR2 is FQNEAQ in the germline V gene (reference sequence). The chain's CDR3 is CASSLGRAGELFF. Here the CDR3 DNA reads TGTGCCAGCAGCTTAGGAAGGGCCGGGGAGCTGTTTTTT.

This clonotype was picked up a small number of times. V is TRBV4-3 and J is TRBJ2-5; 8 bases line up with TRBD2. Germline V gives CDR1 LGHNA, CDR2 YSLEER. With 1 base clipped from V and 5 bases from J, the junction kept 6 bases outside the gene matches. CDR3 length: 15 residues. CDR3 coding DNA: TGCGCCAGCAGCCAAGCGCCCGGGGGGGTGGAGACCCAGTACTTC. Translating it yields CASSQAPGGVETQYF.

This clonotype has only a few counts. The chain is built from TRBV6-6 and TRBJ1-1; D is ambiguous. Germline CDR1 is MNHNY and CDR2 is SVGAGI (reference sequence). The V end lost 1 base, the J end lost 3 bases, and 3 bases lay between the germline ends. CDR3 size: 12 residues. CDR3 bases: TGTGCCAGCAGTTACTTGGACACTGAAGCTTTCTTT. This codes for CASSYLDTEAFF.

This chain joins TRBV5-1 and TRBJ2-5; TRBD2 agrees at 14 bases. CDR1 is SGHRS, CDR2 YFSETQ, per germline. V was pared by 4 bases and J by 3 bases, with 5 bases of the junction left unmatched. The CDR3 spans 16 residues. CDR3 region: CASSQGLAGAEETQYF. The CDR3 nucleotides are TGCGCCAGCAGCCAGGGACTAGCGGGAGCAGAAGAGACCCAGTACTTC.

This clonotype was seen only a few times. CDR3 protein: CSVAPRQRIYYGYTF. In DNA form, the CDR3 reads TGCAGCGTTGCCCCTCGGCAGCGGATCTATTATGGCTACACCTTC. The chain carries TRBV29-1 and TRBJ1-2, with D unresolved. The CDR3 is 15 amino acids. The germline V gene has CDR1 SQVTM and CDR2 ANQGSEA. V dropped 4 bases and J dropped 5 bases, with 20 bases sitting between them.

The V call is TRBV5-5, the J call TRBJ2-5; D possibly corresponds to TRBD1 (6 bases). CDR1 and CDR2 (germline): SGHKS, YYEKEE (reference sequence). CDR3 length equals 14 residues. The V end lost 3 bases, the J end lost 4 bases, and 13 bases lay between the germline ends. This CDR3 reads CASSWGQFGETQYF. CDR3 nucleotides: TGTGCCAGCAGCTGGGGGCAATTTGGAGAGACCCAGTACTTC.

Many counts were recorded for this clonotype. The CDR3 spells CSVHQGAFSYNEQFF. CDR3 sequence (DNA): TGCAGCGTTCACCAGGGGGCATTCTCCTACAATGAGCAGTTCTTC. The rearrangement joins TRBV29-1 to TRBJ2-1; 8 bases map to TRBD1. After removal of 5 bases from V and 0 bases from J, the junction contained 6 bases not matched to a gene. Looked up from germline, CDR1 is SQVTM and CDR2 is ANQGSEA. The CDR3 is 15 residues long.

The chain has TRBV6-2 or TRBV6-3 and TRBJ2-3; 11 nucleotides align to TRBD2. CDR3 length: 16 residues. Germline trimming cut 0 bases from V and 5 bases from J; bases unmatched to any gene: 4. Per the germline V gene, CDR1 is MNHEY and CDR2 is SVGEGT. The CDR3 bases are TGTGCCAGCAGTTACTCGACTAGCGGGATTGAAGATACGCAGTATTTT. Amino acids: CASSYSTSGIEDTQYF.